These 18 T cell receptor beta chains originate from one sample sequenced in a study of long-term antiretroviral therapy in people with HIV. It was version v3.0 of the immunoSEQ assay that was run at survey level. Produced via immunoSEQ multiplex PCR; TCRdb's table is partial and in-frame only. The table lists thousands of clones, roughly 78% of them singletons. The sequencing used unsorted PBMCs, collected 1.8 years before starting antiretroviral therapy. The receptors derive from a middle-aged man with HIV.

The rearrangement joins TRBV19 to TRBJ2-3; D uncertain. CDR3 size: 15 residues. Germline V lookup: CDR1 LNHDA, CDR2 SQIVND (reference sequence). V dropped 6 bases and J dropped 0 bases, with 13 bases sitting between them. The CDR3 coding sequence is TGTGCCAGTAGCGTCGCCGCTGCTAGCACAGATACGCAGTATTTT. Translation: CASSVAAASTDTQYF.

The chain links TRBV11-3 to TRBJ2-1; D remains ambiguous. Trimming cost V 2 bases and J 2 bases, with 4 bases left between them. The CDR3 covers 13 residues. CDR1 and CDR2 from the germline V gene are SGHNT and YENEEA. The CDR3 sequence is CASSLPPYNEQFF. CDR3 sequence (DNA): TGTGCCAGCAGCTTACCGCCCTACAATGAGCAGTTCTTC.

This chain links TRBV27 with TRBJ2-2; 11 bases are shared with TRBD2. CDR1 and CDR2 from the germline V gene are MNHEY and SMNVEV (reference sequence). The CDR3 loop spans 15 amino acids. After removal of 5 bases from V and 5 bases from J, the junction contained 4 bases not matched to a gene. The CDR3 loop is CASSPWTSGTGELFF. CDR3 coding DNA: TGTGCCAGCAGTCCCTGGACTAGCGGGACCGGGGAGCTGTTTTTT.

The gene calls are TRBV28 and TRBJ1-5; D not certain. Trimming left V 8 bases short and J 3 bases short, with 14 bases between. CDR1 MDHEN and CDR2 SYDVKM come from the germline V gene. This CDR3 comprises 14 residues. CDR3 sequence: CASRAQIINQPQHF. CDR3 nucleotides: TGTGCCAGCCGCGCCCAGATTATCAATCAGCCCCAGCATTTT.

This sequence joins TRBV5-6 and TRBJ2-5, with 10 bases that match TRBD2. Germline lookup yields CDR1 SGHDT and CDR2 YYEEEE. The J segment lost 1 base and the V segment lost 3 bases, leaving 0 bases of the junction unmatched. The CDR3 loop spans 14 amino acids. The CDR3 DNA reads TGTGCCAGCAGCTGGACTAGCGGCCAAGAGACCCAGTACTTC. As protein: CASSWTSGQETQYF.

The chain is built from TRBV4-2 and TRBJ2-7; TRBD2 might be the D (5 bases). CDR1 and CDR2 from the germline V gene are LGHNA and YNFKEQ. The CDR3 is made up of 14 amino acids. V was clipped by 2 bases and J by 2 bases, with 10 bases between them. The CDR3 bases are TGTGCCAGCAGCCAAATCGTCGGGACCTACGAGCAGTACTTC. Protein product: CASSQIVGTYEQYF.

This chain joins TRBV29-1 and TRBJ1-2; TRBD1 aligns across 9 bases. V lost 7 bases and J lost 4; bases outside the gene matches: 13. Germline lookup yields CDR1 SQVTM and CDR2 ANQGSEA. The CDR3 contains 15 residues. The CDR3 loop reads CSERDRAQLGYGYTF. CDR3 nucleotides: TGCAGCGAGAGGGACAGGGCGCAGCTAGGCTATGGCTACACCTTC.

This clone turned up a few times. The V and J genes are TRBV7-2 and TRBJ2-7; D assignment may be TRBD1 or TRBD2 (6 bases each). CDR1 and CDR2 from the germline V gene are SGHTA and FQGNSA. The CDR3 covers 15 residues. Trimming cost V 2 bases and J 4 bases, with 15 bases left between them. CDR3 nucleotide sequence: TGTGCCAGCAGCTTAACCCAAGGAGGGGGTTACGAGCAGTACTTC. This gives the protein CASSLTQGGGYEQYF.

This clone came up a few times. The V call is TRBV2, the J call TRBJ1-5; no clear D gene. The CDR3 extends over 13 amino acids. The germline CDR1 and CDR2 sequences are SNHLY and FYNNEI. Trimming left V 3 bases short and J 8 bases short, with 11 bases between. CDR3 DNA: TGTGCCAGCAGTGACGGGGTGAGGAAGCCCCAGCATTTT. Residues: CASSDGVRKPQHF.

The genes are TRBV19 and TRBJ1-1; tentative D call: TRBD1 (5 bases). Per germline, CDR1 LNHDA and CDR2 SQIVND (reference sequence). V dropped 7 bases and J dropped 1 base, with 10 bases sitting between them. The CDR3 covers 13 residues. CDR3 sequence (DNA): TGTGCCAGTACGGGGCAGAGGAACACTGAAGCTTTCTTT. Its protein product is CASTGQRNTEAFF.

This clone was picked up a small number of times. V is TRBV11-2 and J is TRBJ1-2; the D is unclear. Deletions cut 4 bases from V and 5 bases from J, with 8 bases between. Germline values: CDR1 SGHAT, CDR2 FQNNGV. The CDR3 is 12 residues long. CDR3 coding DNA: TGTGCCAGCAGCTCCGGGAGTTATGGCTACACCTTC. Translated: CASSSGSYGYTF.

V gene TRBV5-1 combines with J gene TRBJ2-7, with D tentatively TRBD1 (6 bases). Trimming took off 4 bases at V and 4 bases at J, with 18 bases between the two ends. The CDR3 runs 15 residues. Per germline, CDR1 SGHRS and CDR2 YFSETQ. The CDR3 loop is CASSRSGQTIYEQYF. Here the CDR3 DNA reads TGCGCCAGCAGCCGAAGCGGACAGACCATTTACGAGCAGTACTTC.

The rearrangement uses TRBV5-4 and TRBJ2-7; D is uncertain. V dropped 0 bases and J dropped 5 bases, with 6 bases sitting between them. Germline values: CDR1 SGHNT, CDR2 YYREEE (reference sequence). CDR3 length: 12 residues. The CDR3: CASSLDGDEQYF. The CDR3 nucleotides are TGTGCCAGCAGCTTGGATGGGGACGAGCAGTACTTC.

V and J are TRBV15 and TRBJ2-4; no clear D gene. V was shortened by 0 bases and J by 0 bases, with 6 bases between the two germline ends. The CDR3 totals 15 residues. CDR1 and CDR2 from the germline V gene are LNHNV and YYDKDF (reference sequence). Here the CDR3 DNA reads TGTGCCACCAGCAGAGATAGGACAGCCAAAAACATTCAGTACTTC. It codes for CATSRDRTAKNIQYF. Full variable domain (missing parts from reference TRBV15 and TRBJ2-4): DAMVIQNPRYQVTQFGKPVTLSCSQTLNHNVMYWYQQKSSQAPKLLFHYYDKDFNNEADTPDNFQSRRPNTSFCFLDIRSPGLGDTAMYLCATSRDRTAKNIQYFGAGTRLSVL.

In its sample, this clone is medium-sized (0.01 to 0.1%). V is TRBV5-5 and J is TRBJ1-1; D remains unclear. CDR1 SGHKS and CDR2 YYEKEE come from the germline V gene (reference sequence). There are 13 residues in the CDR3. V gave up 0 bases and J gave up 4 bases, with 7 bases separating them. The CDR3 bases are TGTGCCAGCAGCTTGGGGGTTTTCACTGAAGCTTTCTTT. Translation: CASSLGVFTEAFF. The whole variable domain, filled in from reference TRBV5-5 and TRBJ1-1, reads DAGVTQSPTHLIKTRGQQVTLRCSPISGHKSVSWYQQVLGQGPQFIFQYYEKEERGRGNFPDRFSARQFPNYSSELNVNALLLGDSALYLCASSLGVFTEAFFGQGTRLTVV.

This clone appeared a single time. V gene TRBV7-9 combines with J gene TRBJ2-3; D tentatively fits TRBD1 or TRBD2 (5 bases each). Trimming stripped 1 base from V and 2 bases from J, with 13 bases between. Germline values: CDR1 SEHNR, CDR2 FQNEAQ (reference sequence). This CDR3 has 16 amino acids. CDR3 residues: CASSLEGRADTDTQYF. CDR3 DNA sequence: TGTGCCAGCAGCTTAGAGGGACGGGCGGACACAGATACGCAGTATTTT. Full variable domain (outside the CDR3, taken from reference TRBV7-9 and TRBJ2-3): DTGVSQNPRHKITKRGQNVTFRCDPISEHNRLYWYRQTLGQGPEFLTYFQNEAQLEKSRLLSDRFSAERPKGSFSTLEIQRTEQGDSAMYLCASSLEGRADTDTQYFGPGTRLTVL.

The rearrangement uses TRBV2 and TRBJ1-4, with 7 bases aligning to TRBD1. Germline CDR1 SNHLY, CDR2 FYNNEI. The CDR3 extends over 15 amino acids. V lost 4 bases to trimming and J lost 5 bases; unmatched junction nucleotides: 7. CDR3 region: CASSGTGQLNEKLFF. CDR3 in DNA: TGTGCCAGCAGTGGGACGGGACAGCTGAATGAAAAACTGTTTTTT.

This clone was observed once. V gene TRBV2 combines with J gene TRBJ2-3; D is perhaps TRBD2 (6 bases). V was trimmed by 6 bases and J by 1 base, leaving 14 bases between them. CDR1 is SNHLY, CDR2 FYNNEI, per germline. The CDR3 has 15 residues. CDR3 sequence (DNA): TGTGCCAGCAGATCGGGGGACCGGGGCACAGATACGCAGTATTTT. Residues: CASRSGDRGTDTQYF.